This T cell receptor beta chain is drawn from a study of breast tumors, draining lymph nodes, adjacent tissues. General study points: Tumor repertoires ranked between lymph nodes and nontumor tissue in diversity, with V and J gene preferences. The data were judged consistent with most tumor T cells coming from lymph node and expanding in tumor. Luminal-like breast cancer showed significantly greater tumor-nontumor repertoire similarity than basal-like breast cancer did. Data only fit, rather than demonstrated, lymph node origin of most tumor T cells.

This clonotype was seen many times. The antigen is undetermined. MiXCR, run by TCRdb on the multiplex PCR reads, gives a single entry per CDR3 protein. Among 66,000 or so distinct CDR3 sequences listed, less than 45% were seen once. This CDR3 is 15 amino acids long. The junction had 2 bases not matched to a gene; V was cut back by 3 bases and J by 7 bases. Germline lookup yields CDR1 KGHSH and CDR2 LQKENI. The chain has TRBV18 and TRBJ1-6; 11 bases are a match to TRBD1. The sequence came from a female donor with breast cancer. Some clones in this sample may be carry-over from other donors' samples. The sequenced sample consisted of breast tumor tissue. As DNA, the CDR3 is TGTGCCAGCTCACCCGGACAGGGGGCGAATTCACCCCTCCACTTT. Amino acids: CASSPGQGANSPLHF.